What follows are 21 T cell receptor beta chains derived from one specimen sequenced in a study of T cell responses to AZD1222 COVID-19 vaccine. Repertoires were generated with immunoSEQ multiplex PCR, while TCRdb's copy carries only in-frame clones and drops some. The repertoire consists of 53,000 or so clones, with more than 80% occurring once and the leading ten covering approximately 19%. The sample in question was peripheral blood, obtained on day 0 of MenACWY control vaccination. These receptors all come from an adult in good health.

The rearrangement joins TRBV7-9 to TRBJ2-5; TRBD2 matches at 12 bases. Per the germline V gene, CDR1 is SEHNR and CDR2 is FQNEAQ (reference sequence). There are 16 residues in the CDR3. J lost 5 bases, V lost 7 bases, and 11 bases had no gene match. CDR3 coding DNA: TGTGCCAGCACCACATTGACTAGCGGGAGACGGGAGACCCAGTACTTC. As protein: CASTTLTSGRRETQYF.

CDR3 residues: CASSLYRGAVYF. The CDR3, as DNA: TGTGCCAGCAGCTTATACAGGGGTGCAGTGTACTTC. The J gene is TRBJ2-5, the V gene TRBV7-2; 7 positions match TRBD1. There are 12 residues in the CDR3. Germline lookup yields CDR1 SGHTA and CDR2 FQGNSA. J gave up 13 bases and V 2 bases, and 7 bases lay outside the gene matches.

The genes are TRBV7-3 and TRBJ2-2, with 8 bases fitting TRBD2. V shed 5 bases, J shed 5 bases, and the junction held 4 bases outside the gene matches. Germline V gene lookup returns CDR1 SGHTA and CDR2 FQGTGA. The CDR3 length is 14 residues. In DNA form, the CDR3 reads TGTGCCAGCAGCCCCGTAGCGGGAACCGGGGAGCTGTTTTTT. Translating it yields CASSPVAGTGELFF.

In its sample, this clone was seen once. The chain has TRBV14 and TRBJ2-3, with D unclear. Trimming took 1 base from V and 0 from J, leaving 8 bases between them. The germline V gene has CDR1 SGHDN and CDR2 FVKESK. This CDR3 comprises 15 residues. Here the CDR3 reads CASSQGMGSTDTQYF. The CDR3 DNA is TGTGCCAGCAGCCAAGGTATGGGAAGCACAGATACGCAGTATTTT.

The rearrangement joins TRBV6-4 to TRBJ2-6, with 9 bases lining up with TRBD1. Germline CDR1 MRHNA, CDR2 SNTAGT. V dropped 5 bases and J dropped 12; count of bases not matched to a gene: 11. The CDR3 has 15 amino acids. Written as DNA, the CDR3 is TGTGCCAGCAGTCGCACCGGGACAGGGCATCCCGTCCTGACTTTC. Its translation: CASSRTGTGHPVLTF.

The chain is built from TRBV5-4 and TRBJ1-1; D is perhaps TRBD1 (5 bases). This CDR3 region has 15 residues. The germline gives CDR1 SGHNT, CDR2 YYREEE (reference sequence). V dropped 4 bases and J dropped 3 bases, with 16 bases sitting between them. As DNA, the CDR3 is TGTGCCAGCAGCCGTGGGGCCCAGGGCTACACTGAAGCTTTCTTT. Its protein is CASSRGAQGYTEAFF.

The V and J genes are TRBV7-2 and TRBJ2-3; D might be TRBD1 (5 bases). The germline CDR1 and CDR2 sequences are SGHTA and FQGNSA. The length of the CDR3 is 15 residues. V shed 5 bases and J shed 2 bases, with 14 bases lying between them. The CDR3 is CASSPQQGATDTQYF. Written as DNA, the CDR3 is TGTGCCAGCAGCCCCCAGCAGGGCGCCACAGATACGCAGTATTTT.

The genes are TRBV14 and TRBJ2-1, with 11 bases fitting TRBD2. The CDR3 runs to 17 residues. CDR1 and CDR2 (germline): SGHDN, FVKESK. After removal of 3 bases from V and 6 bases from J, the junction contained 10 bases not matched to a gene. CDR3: CASSQIKGGTSGNEQFF. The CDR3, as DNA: TGTGCCAGCAGCCAGATCAAAGGTGGGACTAGCGGCAATGAGCAGTTCTTC.

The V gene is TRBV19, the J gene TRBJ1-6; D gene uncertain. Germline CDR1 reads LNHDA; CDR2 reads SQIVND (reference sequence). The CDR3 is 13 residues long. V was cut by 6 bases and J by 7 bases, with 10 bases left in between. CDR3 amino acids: CASRYRTNSPLHF. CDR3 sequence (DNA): TGTGCCAGTAGGTACAGAACAAATTCACCCCTCCACTTT.

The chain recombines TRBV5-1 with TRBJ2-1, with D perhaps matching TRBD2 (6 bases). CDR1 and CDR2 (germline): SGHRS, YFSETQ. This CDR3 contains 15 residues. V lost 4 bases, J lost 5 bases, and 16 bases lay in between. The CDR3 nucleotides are TGCGCCAGCAGCCCCCTCAGGGAGCGGGACAATGAGCAGTTCTTC. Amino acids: CASSPLRERDNEQFF.

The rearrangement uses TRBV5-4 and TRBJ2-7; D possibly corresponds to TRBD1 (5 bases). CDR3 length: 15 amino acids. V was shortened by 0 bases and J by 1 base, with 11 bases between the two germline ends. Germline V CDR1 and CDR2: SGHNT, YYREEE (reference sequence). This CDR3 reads CASSLAVRASYEQYF. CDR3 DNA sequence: TGTGCCAGCAGCTTGGCCGTCAGGGCGTCCTACGAGCAGTACTTC. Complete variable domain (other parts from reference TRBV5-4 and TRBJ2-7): ETGVTQSPTHLIKTRGQQVTLRCSSQSGHNTVSWYQQALGQGPQFIFQYYREEENGRGNFPPRFSGLQFPNYSSELNVNALELDDSALYLCASSLAVRASYEQYFGPGTRLTVT.

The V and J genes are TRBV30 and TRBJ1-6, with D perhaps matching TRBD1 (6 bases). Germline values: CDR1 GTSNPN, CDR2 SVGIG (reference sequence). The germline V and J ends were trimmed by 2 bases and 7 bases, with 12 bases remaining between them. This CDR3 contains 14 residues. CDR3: CAWSRGNGNSPLHF. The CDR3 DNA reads TGTGCCTGGAGTAGGGGGAATGGGAATTCACCCCTCCACTTT.

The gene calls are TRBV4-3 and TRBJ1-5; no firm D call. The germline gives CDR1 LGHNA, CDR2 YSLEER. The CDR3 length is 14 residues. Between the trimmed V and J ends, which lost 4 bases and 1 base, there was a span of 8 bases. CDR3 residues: CASSLDRSNQPQHF. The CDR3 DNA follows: TGCGCCAGCAGCCTAGACCGGAGCAATCAGCCCCAGCATTTT.

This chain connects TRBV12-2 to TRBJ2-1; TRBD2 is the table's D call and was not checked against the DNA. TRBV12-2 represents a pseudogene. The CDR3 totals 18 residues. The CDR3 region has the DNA TGTGCAAGTCGCTTAAGAAGTAGGGCTAGCGAGCGTGACAATGAGCAGTTCTTC. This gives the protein CASRLRSRASERDNEQFF.

The CDR3 reads CASMEGGIDEKLFF. The CDR3, as DNA: TGTGCCAGCATGGAGGGGGGGATCGACGAAAAACTGTTTTTT. The chain has TRBV28 and TRBJ1-4, with D possibly TRBD1 on 6 matching bases. CDR3 length: 14 amino acids. Trimming stripped 7 bases from V and 8 bases from J, with 17 bases between. Germline V gene sequence: CDR1 MDHEN, CDR2 SYDVKM.

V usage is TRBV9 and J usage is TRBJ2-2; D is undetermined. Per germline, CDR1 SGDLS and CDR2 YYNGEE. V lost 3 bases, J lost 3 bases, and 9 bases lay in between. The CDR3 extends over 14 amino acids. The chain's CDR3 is CASSGAIYTGELFF. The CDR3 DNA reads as TGTGCCAGCAGCGGAGCTATATACACCGGGGAGCTGTTTTTT.

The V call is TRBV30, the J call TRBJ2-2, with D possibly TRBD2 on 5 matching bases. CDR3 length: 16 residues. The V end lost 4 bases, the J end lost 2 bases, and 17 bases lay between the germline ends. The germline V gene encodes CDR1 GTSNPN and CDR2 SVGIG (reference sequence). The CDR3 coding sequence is TGTGCCTGGAAGTTCGAGGGTTCGTATAACACCGGGGAGCTGTTTTTT. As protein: CAWKFEGSYNTGELFF.

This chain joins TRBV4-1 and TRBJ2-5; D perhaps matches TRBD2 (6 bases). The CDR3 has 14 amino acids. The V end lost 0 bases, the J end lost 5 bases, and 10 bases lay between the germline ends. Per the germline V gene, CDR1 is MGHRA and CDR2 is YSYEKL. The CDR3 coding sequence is TGCGCCAGCAGCCAAGACGGGAGCGGGGAGACCCAGTACTTC. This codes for CASSQDGSGETQYF.

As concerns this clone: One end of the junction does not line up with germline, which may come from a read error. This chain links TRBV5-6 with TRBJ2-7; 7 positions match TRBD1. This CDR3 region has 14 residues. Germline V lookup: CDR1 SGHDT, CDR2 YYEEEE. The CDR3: CASSLGQKSYEQYF. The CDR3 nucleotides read TGTGCCAGCAGTTTGGGACAGAAATCCTACGAGCAGTACTTC. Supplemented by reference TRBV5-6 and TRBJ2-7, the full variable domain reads DAGVTQSPTHLIKTRGQQVTLRCSPKSGHDTVSWYQQALGQGPQFIFQYYEEEERQRGNFPDRFSGHQFPNYSSELNVNALLLGDSALYLCASSLGQKSYEQYFGPGTRLTVT.

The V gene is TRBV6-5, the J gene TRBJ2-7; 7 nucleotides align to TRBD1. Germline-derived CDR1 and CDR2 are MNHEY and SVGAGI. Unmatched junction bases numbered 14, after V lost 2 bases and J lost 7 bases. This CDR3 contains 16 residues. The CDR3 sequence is CASSYRRGPQTGEQYF. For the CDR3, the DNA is TGTGCCAGCAGTTACCGAAGGGGGCCCCAAACCGGGGAGCAGTACTTC.

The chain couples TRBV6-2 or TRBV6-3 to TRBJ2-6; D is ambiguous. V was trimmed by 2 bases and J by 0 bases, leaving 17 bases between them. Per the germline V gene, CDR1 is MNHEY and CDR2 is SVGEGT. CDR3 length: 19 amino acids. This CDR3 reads CASSYRPYNPYSGANVLTF. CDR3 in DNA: TGTGCCAGCAGTTACCGGCCCTATAACCCCTACTCTGGGGCCAACGTCCTGACTTTC.